These 29 T cell receptor beta chains originate from one sample sequenced in a study of T cell repertoires in cytomegalovirus infection. TCRdb redid the calling of the reads with MiXCR, one entry per CDR3 protein. There are under 850,000 distinct CDR3 sequences in the sample; less than 40% occur only once, and about 2.8% lies in the top ten. Sequencing was carried out using PBMCs. These receptors were taken from a human donor in good health (CMV status not recorded). Some clones in this sample may be carry-over from other donors' samples.

The sample holds many counts of this clonotype. The chain's CDR3 is CASSLEAGRDEQYF. The CDR3 DNA sequence: TGTGCCAGCAGCTTAGAGGCAGGGCGGGACGAGCAGTACTTC. The J gene is TRBJ2-7, the V gene TRBV7-9; D is tentatively TRBD1 or TRBD2 (5 bases each). Per the germline V gene, CDR1 is SEHNR and CDR2 is FQNEAQ (reference sequence). This CDR3 spans 14 amino acids. V was trimmed by 1 base and J by 5 bases, leaving 12 bases between them.

This clonotype came up a few times. The chain uses TRBV6-1 and TRBJ1-5, with D tentatively TRBD1 (5 bases). Deletions cut 10 bases from V and 4 bases from J, with 20 bases between. This CDR3 has 15 amino acids. CDR1 MNHNS and CDR2 SASEGT come from the germline V gene. In nucleotides, the CDR3 is TGTGCCACCCCCCCGGAGACTGGGGGAAATCAGCCCCAGCATTTT. It codes for CATPPETGGNQPQHF.

This clonotype has a count of ten or more. V is TRBV28 and J is TRBJ1-2; D gene uncertain. The CDR3 spans 14 residues. V was trimmed by 6 bases and J by 2 bases, leaving 13 bases between them. Germline loops: CDR1 MDHEN, CDR2 SYDVKM. The CDR3 here is CASSPPGSNYGYTF. CDR3 coding DNA: TGTGCCAGCAGCCCGCCGGGGAGCAACTATGGCTACACCTTC.

The genes are TRBV5-4 and TRBJ2-1, with TRBD2 matching 10 bases. The CDR3 has 17 amino acids. CDR1 SGHNT and CDR2 YYREEE come from the germline V gene (reference sequence). V lost 0 bases and J lost 4; bases outside the gene matches: 7. The CDR3 region has the DNA TGTGCCAGCAGCTTGGGTGGACTAGCGGAAAAATACAATGAGCAGTTCTTC. It is translated as CASSLGGLAEKYNEQFF. The variable domain in full, with the rest retrieved from reference TRBV5-4 and TRBJ2-1, is ETGVTQSPTHLIKTRGQQVTLRCSSQSGHNTVSWYQQALGQGPQFIFQYYREEENGRGNFPPRFSGLQFPNYSSELNVNALELDDSALYLCASSLGGLAEKYNEQFFGPGTRLTVL.

The genes are TRBV7-9 and TRBJ2-7; 7 bases align to TRBD2. This CDR3 is 15 amino acids long. The V and J ends lost 4 bases and 7 bases, in that order; junction bases with no gene match: 13. Germline CDR1 is SEHNR and CDR2 is FQNEAQ (reference sequence). CDR3 amino acids: CASSSSIGLGSEQYF. In nucleotides, the CDR3 is TGTGCCAGCAGCTCGTCCATCGGACTAGGCTCAGAGCAGTACTTC.

This clonotype was picked up a small number of times. The V and J genes are TRBV27 and TRBJ2-1; weak D call: TRBD1 (9 bases). This CDR3 has 20 residues. CDR1 and CDR2 from the germline V gene are MNHEY and SMNVEV (reference sequence). The ends were cut back, 5 bases at V and 0 bases at J, with 26 bases in the middle. CDR3: CASSTHRQGGTRSSYNEQFF. The CDR3, as DNA: TGTGCCAGCAGTACCCACCGACAGGGGGGGACTAGAAGCTCCTACAATGAGCAGTTCTTC.

V usage is TRBV14 and J usage is TRBJ2-5; the D gene is possibly TRBD1 (5 bases). CDR1 is SGHDN and CDR2 is FVKESK in the germline V gene. V lost 4 bases and J lost 5, with 20 bases in between. The CDR3 length is 16 residues. The CDR3 DNA follows: TGTGCCAGCAGCCGCCTTGTAGGGGCGGAAGCGGAGACCCAGTACTTC. Protein: CASSRLVGAEAETQYF.

This clonotype has a handful of counts. This chain links TRBV5-5 with TRBJ2-7; D is possibly TRBD2 (6 bases). The V gene lost 4 bases and the J gene lost 6 bases, with 20 bases spanning the gap. The germline CDR1 and CDR2 sequences are SGHKS and YYEKEE (reference sequence). The CDR3 contains 15 residues. The CDR3 region has the DNA TGTGCCAGCAGCACTGAGCTTGGGAGGCCCCGCGAGCAGTACTTC. This codes for CASSTELGRPREQYF.

The V and J genes are TRBV23-1 and TRBJ2-3, with D unresolved. TRBV23-1 falls under the ORF class, with uncertain function. The CDR3 runs to 16 residues. Between the trimmed V and J ends, which lost 3 bases and 0 bases, there was a span of 13 bases. CDR3 bases: TGCGCCAGCAGTCATAGAGAATACACTAGCACAGATACGCAGTATTTT. This codes for CASSHREYTSTDTQYF.

V usage is TRBV5-5 and J usage is TRBJ2-7, with TRBD1 matching 9 bases. Germline lookup yields CDR1 SGHKS and CDR2 YYEKEE (reference sequence). CDR3 length equals 14 residues. V trimming: 5 bases; J trimming: 7 bases; junction bases outside the gene matches: 10. The CDR3 here is CASSGTGRMGEQYF. CDR3 bases: TGTGCCAGCAGTGGGACAGGGAGGATGGGTGAGCAGTACTTC.

This clonotype turned up a few times. The chain recombines TRBV20-1 with TRBJ1-1; maybe TRBD1 (5 bases). Deletions cut 5 bases from V and 5 bases from J, with 27 bases between. The CDR3 has 17 amino acids. Germline CDR1 and CDR2: DFQATT and SNEGSKA (reference sequence). The CDR3 region is CSAGPVGKGKWGTEAFF. The CDR3 nucleotides read TGCAGTGCTGGCCCCGTTGGGAAGGGGAAGTGGGGAACTGAAGCTTTCTTT.

In this sample, this clonotype turned up a few times. J is TRBJ1-5 and V is TRBV4-1; no firm D call. The CDR3 loop spans 14 amino acids. Germline CDR1 MGHRA, CDR2 YSYEKL. Trimming stripped 1 base from V and 5 bases from J, with 9 bases between. CDR3 loop: CASSQVTNYQPQHF. The DNA for the CDR3 is TGCGCCAGCAGCCAAGTTACCAACTATCAGCCCCAGCATTTT.

The count of this clonotype is one. V is TRBV7-9 and J is TRBJ1-4; TRBD1 aligns across 8 bases. The germline V gene encodes CDR1 SEHNR and CDR2 FQNEAQ (reference sequence). The CDR3 is 16 residues long. Trimming removed 1 base from V and 8 bases from J; junction bases left unmatched: 9. CDR3: CASSLGDRGEGEKLFF. The CDR3 nucleotides read TGTGCCAGCAGCTTAGGCGACAGGGGAGAAGGAGAAAAACTGTTTTTT.

This clonotype was seen a single time. In nucleotides, the CDR3 is TGTGCCAGCAGCTTAGTTCAGGCGCCGAACACTGAAGCTTTCTTT. This sequence encodes CASSLVQAPNTEAFF. The chain uses TRBV7-3 and TRBJ1-1; D ambiguous. CDR1 is SGHTA and CDR2 is FQGTGA in the germline V gene. Trimming removed 2 bases at V and 1 base at J, with 11 bases between. CDR3 length equals 15 residues.

There are many counts of this clonotype. The CDR3 coding sequence is TGTGCCAGCAGCCCAGACAGGGGAAGAGACACTGAAGCTTTCTTT. Its translation is CASSPDRGRDTEAFF. The genes are TRBV7-2 and TRBJ1-1; 8 bases are a match to TRBD1. Germline assignment: CDR1 SGHTA and CDR2 FQGNSA. This CDR3 has 15 amino acids. With V trimmed by 5 bases and J by 3 bases, 8 bases remained unmatched. The whole variable domain, remainder taken from reference TRBV7-2 and TRBJ1-1, is GAGVSQSPSNKVTEKGKDVELRCDPISGHTALYWYRQSLGQGLEFLIYFQGNSAPDKSGLPSDRFSAERTGGSVSTLTIQRTQQEDSAVYLCASSPDRGRDTEAFFGQGTRLTVV.

This rearrangement joins TRBV18 to TRBJ2-2, with D possibly matching TRBD1 (6 bases). CDR3 size: 19 residues. Trimming left V 0 bases short and J 4 bases short, with 21 bases between. Germline lookup yields CDR1 KGHSH and CDR2 LQKENI. As DNA, the CDR3 is TGTGCCAGCTCACCACCGGCAGGGGAGAAAGACCCTGGCACCGGGGAGCTGTTTTTT. It codes for CASSPPAGEKDPGTGELFF.

In this sample, this clonotype turned up a few times. V usage is TRBV11-2 and J usage is TRBJ1-2, with 10 bases lining up with TRBD1. The CDR3 length is 16 residues. Trimming removed 4 bases from V and 7 bases from J; junction bases left unmatched: 12. Per the germline V gene, CDR1 is SGHAT and CDR2 is FQNNGV. CDR3 protein: CASSSVTRDRGLGYTF. CDR3 nucleotide sequence: TGTGCCAGCAGCTCAGTTACCCGGGACAGGGGTCTTGGCTACACCTTC.

The chain combines TRBV4-1 with TRBJ1-1; D may be TRBD1 (5 bases). Germline CDR1 is MGHRA and CDR2 is YSYEKL. V lost 4 bases, J lost 1 base, and 16 bases lay in between. The CDR3 totals 16 residues. In DNA, the CDR3 is TGCGCCAGCAGCCCTCGGCAGGGAGGATCGAACACTGAAGCTTTCTTT. Protein sequence: CASSPRQGGSNTEAFF.

The chain couples TRBV6-6 to TRBJ2-7; TRBD2 matches 8 bases. Germline V gives CDR1 MNHNY, CDR2 SVGAGI (reference sequence). V was clipped by 4 bases and J by 7 bases; unmatched bases: 6. This CDR3 is built from 13 residues. The CDR3 nucleotides read TGTGCCAGCAGTTTATCGGGGGGGCTTGAGCAGTACTTC. Translated, it gives CASSLSGGLEQYF.

This chain joins TRBV7-6 and TRBJ2-7, with 11 bases that match TRBD2. The CDR3 length is 15 residues. J lost 3 bases, V lost 4 bases, and 5 bases had no gene match. Germline V gene lookup returns CDR1 SGHVS and CDR2 FNYEAQ. The CDR3 DNA reads TGTGCCAGCAGCTCAACTAGCGGGGGCAACTACGAGCAGTACTTC. This encodes CASSSTSGGNYEQYF.

This clonotype has only a few counts. This chain links TRBV19 with TRBJ2-2, with TRBD2 identical over 9 bases. The length of the CDR3 is 15 residues. J lost 1 base, V lost 6 bases, and 3 bases had no gene match. Germline V gives CDR1 LNHDA, CDR2 SQIVND (reference sequence). CDR3 DNA sequence: TGTGCCAGTAGGGCGGGGGGGCAGAACACCGGGGAGCTGTTTTTT. It is translated as CASRAGGQNTGELFF.

The V gene is TRBV2, the J gene TRBJ2-7, with D unclear. V was pared by 10 bases and J by 2 bases, with 15 bases between. Germline CDR1 is SNHLY and CDR2 is FYNNEI. The CDR3 extends over 13 amino acids. The CDR3 DNA follows: TGTGCCATCCTAGGACGGCCAACCTACGAGCAGTACTTC. This encodes CAILGRPTYEQYF.

This chain connects TRBV11-2 to TRBJ1-2; maybe TRBD1 (6 bases). Germline CDR1 is SGHAT and CDR2 is FQNNGV. V was trimmed by 6 bases and J by 4 bases, leaving 15 bases between them. The CDR3 contains 14 residues. The CDR3 reads CASSPTGTSYGYTF. The CDR3 nucleotides are TGTGCCAGCAGTCCGACCGGGACAAGCTATGGCTACACCTTC.

The chain links TRBV15 to TRBJ2-5; D gene ambiguous. Germline CDR1 LNHNV, CDR2 YYDKDF (reference sequence). V was trimmed by 0 bases and J by 4 bases, leaving 21 bases between them. The CDR3 is 18 amino acids. CDR3 nucleotides: TGTGCCACCAGCAGAGATCGTTATGAGGCCTTGTTCGGAGAGACCCAGTACTTC. The encoded protein is CATSRDRYEALFGETQYF.

The V call is TRBV6-2 or TRBV6-3, the J call TRBJ1-6; possibly TRBD1 for D (5 bases). The germline V gene encodes CDR1 MNHEY and CDR2 SVGEGT. This CDR3 has 15 residues. Trimming took 5 bases from V and 10 from J, leaving 18 bases between them. The CDR3 protein is CASSPATGRGSPLHF. CDR3 in DNA: TGTGCCAGCAGTCCCGCCACGGGGAGGGGATCACCCCTCCACTTT.

This clonotype has at least ten counts. The CDR3 loop is CASSQRLSGANVLTF. The CDR3 DNA reads as TGTGCCAGCAGTCAGCGGTTGTCTGGGGCCAACGTCCTGACTTTC. The rearrangement links TRBV12-3 or TRBV12-4 to TRBJ2-6; perhaps TRBD2 as D (5 bases). The CDR3 has 15 residues. The V end was cut by 5 bases, the J end by 1 base, with 9 bases between.

This clonotype has just a few counts. This chain links TRBV2 with TRBJ1-2; D not certain. The CDR3 is 14 amino acids. From germline, CDR1 is SNHLY and CDR2 FYNNEI. V lost 0 bases, J lost 4 bases, and 9 bases lay in between. The CDR3 sequence: CASSEAATGYGYTF. The CDR3 nucleotides read TGTGCCAGCAGTGAAGCCGCCACCGGCTATGGCTACACCTTC. Complete variable domain (other parts from reference TRBV2 and TRBJ1-2): EPEVTQTPSHQVTQMGQEVILRCVPISNHLYFYWYRQILGQKVEFLVSFYNNEISEKSEIFDDQFSVERPDGSNFTLKIRSTKLEDSAMYFCASSEAATGYGYTFGSGTRLTVV.

The V and J genes are TRBV7-6 and TRBJ2-1, with D perhaps given as TRBD1 or TRBD2 (6 bases each). Germline V gene data show CDR1 as SGHVS and CDR2 as FNYEAQ. The V end lost 4 bases, the J end lost 2 bases, and 15 bases lay between the germline ends. This CDR3 region has 16 residues. CDR3 loop: CASSYPPGEAYNEQFF. CDR3 nucleotides: TGTGCCAGCAGCTACCCCCCAGGGGAGGCCTACAATGAGCAGTTCTTC.

This clonotype was detected many times. The chain links TRBV7-2 to TRBJ1-2; TRBD1 agrees at 7 bases. Germline CDR1 reads SGHTA; CDR2 reads FQGNSA. Trimming removed 4 bases from V and 7 bases from J; junction bases left unmatched: 9. CDR3 length: 14 residues. CDR3 DNA sequence: TGTGCCAGCAGCTCCCCAGGGGGGTGGAGTGGCTACACCTTC. Translation: CASSSPGGWSGYTF.